This T cell receptor beta chain was recorded in a study of cytomegalovirus exposure and HLA in healthy donors. Regarding the study as a whole: Specificity of three CMV-associated chains for CMV antigens was verified in vitro. Cytomegalovirus-associated status was assigned to approximately 160 TCR beta chains. Published work reported that the classifier diagnosed cytomegalovirus status with high specificity and sensitivity.

Comments on this clone: Its antigen is undetermined.

Germline V gene sequence: CDR1 SGHAT, CDR2 FQNNGV. With 5 bases clipped from V and 1 base from J, the junction kept 3 bases outside the gene matches. This CDR3 region has 16 residues. From the approximately 110-subject validation cohort, which was separate from the roughly 670-subject first cohort, the donors were drawn. TCRdb's copy holds only in-frame clones and misses some; the assay was immunoSEQ multiplex PCR. The sample has under 200,000 clones, about 96% seen once; the top ten hold 0.8% to 0.95%. What was sequenced was PBMCs. The V and J genes are TRBV11-2 and TRBJ2-4; 12 bases match TRBD2. This receptor was taken from a woman aged 18-29 years in good health and CMV-seronegative. The CDR3 nucleotides read TGTGCCAGCAGCATCGGGACTAGCGGGGCCAAAAACATTCAGTACTTC. It translates to CASSIGTSGAKNIQYF.